The clone carrying this T cell receptor beta chain ranks as medium-sized. Its antigen is unidentified. Cells sorted as Tregs were CD4+, CD25+ and CD127-/low. Full-length variable regions came from constant-region reverse primers plus semi-nested Nested Universal Primer A PCR. One entry per CDR3 protein results from TCRdb running MiXCR on the 5' RACE reads. The sample consists of about 32,000 distinct CDR3 sequences, over 25% of them appearing once. The germline V gene encodes CDR1 DFQATT and CDR2 SNEGSKA (reference sequence). The CDR3 length is 13 residues. V lost 1 base, J lost 4 bases, and 3 bases stayed unmatched. General study findings and limits: Tumor-infiltrating Treg TCR alpha and beta sequences overlapped most with tumor naive CD4+ T cells, then blood naive. Larger-cohort validation covered only one TCR beta V-J rearrangement. The TCR gene usage of tumor memory CD4+ T cells clustered together with blood and lymph node memory CD4+ cells and with lymph node naive CD4+ cells.

The V gene is TRBV20-1, the J gene TRBJ1-1, with 7 bases aligning to TRBD1. This clonotype was sampled from a female donor with breast cancer. What was sequenced was tumor-infiltrating Tregs sorted from the breast tumor. This CDR3 is CSARGQGATEAFF. In DNA, the CDR3 is TGCAGTGCTAGAGGACAGGGAGCCACTGAAGCTTTCTTT.